This T cell receptor beta chain derives from a study of long-term antiretroviral therapy in people with HIV. Background on the study: About a decade before 2015, the earliest samples were taken when ART was typically delayed. Overall study results and limits: Repertoire composition at all time points was dominated by clones that had expanded before ART. Comparison with controls showed narrower CDR3 length ranges in HIV repertoires.

For this clone: Antigen specificity is unknown.

Trimming left V 7 bases short and J 7 bases short, with 13 bases between. Per the germline V gene, CDR1 is SNHLY and CDR2 is FYNNEI. This CDR3 comprises 12 residues. There was at least one pre-ART PBMC sample for each donor, plus at least two post-ART PBMC samples. The assay, immunoSEQ v3.0, was run at survey level. Generated by immunoSEQ multiplex PCR, the TCRdb table keeps only in-frame clones and is missing some. The top ten clones hold approximately 5% of a sample with roughly 36,000 clones, about 88% of them seen once. This chain joins TRBV2 and TRBJ1-2, with D possibly matching TRBD1 (5 bases). This material consisted of unsorted PBMCs, taken approximately 2.9 years before starting antiretroviral therapy. The sequence was obtained from a woman in her twenties or thirties with HIV. This CDR3 is CASILGDGGYTF. CDR3 coding DNA: TGTGCCAGCATACTGGGGGACGGTGGCTACACCTTC. The full variable domain, with the rest looked up from reference TRBV2 and TRBJ1-2, is EPEVTQTPSHQVTQMGQEVILRCVPISNHLYFYWYRQILGQKVEFLVSFYNNEISEKSEIFDDQFSVERPDGSNFTLKIRSTKLEDSAMYFCASILGDGGYTFGSGTRLTVV.